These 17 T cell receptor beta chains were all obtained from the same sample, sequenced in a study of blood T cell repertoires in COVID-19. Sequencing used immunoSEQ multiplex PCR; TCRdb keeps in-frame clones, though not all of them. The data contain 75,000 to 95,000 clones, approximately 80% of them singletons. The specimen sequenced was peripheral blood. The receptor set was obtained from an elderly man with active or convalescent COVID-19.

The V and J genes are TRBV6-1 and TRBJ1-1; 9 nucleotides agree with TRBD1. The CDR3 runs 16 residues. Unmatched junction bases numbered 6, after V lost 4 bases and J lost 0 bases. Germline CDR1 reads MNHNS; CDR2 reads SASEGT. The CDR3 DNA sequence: TGTGCCAGCAGTGCTGGGACAGGGCACGTGAACACTGAAGCTTTCTTT. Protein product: CASSAGTGHVNTEAFF.

The CDR3 sequence is CASSYGDSYGYTF. Written as DNA, the CDR3 is TGTGCCAGCAGCTACGGGGACAGCTATGGCTACACCTTC. The chain carries TRBV7-9 and TRBJ1-2; 7 nucleotides agree with TRBD1. The CDR3 is 13 residues long. The J segment lost 4 bases and the V segment lost 4 bases, leaving 3 bases of the junction unmatched. Germline V gene lookup returns CDR1 SEHNR and CDR2 FQNEAQ (reference sequence).

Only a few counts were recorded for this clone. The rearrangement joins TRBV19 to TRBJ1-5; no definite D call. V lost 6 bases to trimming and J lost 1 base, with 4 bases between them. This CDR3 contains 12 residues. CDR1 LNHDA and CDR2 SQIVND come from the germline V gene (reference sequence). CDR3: CASRRSNQPQHF. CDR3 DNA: TGTGCCAGTAGACGGAGCAATCAGCCCCAGCATTTT.

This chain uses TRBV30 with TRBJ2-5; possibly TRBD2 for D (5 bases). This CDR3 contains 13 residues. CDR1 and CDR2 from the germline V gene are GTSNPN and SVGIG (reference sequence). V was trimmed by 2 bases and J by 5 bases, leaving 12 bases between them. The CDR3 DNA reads TGTGCCTGGAGTCGGGGAGTTATGGAGACCCAGTACTTC. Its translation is CAWSRGVMETQYF.

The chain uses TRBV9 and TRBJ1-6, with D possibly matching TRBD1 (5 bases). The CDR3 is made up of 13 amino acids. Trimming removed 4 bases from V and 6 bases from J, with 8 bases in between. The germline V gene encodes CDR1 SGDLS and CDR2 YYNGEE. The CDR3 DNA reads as TGTGCCAGCAGCTGGGGGGGTAATTCACCCCTCCACTTT. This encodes CASSWGGNSPLHF.

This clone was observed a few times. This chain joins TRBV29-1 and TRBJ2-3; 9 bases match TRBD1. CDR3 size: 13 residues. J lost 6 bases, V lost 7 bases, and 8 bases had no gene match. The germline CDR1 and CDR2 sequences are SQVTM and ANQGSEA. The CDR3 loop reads CSGQQGAGDTQYF. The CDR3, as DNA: TGCAGCGGCCAACAGGGGGCAGGGGATACGCAGTATTTT.

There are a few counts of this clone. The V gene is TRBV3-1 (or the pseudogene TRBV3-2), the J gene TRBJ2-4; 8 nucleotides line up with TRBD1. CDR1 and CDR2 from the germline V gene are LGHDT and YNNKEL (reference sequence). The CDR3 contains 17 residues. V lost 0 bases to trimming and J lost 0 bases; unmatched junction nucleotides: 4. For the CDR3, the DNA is TGTGCCAGCAGCCAAGACAGGGGGCCCGGAGCCAAAAACATTCAGTACTTC. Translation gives CASSQDRGPGAKNIQYF.

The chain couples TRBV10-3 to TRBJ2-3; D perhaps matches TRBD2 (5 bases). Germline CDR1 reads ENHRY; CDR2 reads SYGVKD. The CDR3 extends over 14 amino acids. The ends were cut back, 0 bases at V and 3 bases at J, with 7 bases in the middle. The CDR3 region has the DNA TGTGCCATCAGTGAGTCAGTAGCGACAGATACGCAGTATTTT. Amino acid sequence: CAISESVATDTQYF.

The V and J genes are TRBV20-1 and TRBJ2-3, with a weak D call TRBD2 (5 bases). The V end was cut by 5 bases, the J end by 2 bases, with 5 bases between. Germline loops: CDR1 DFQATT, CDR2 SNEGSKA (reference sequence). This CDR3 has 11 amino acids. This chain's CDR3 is CSAGLTDTQYF. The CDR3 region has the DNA TGCAGTGCTGGACTCACAGATACGCAGTATTTT.

DNA for the CDR3: TGTGCTGGGACTAGCGGGAATGAGCAGTTCTTC. Translation: CAGTSGNEQFF. The chain links TRBV7-9 to TRBJ2-1; 12 bases map to TRBD2. CDR1 is SEHNR and CDR2 is FQNEAQ in the germline V gene (reference sequence). This CDR3 region has 11 residues.

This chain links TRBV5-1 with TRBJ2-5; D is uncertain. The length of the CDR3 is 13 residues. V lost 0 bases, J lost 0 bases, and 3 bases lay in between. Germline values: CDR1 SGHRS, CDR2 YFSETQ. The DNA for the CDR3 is TGCGCCAGCAGCTTGGCCAACCAAGAGACCCAGTACTTC. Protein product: CASSLANQETQYF.

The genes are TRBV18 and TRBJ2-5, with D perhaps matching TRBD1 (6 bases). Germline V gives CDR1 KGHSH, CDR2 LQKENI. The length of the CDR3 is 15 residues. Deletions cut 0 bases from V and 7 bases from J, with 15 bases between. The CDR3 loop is CASSPPDRQGGTQYF. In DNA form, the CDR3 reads TGTGCCAGCTCACCACCGGACCGGCAAGGGGGGACCCAGTACTTC.

The CDR3 bases are TGCAGCGTCGATTACGCCCCTAGGGAGGACAGGAAGGGTAATTCACCCCTCCACTTT. The encoded protein is CSVDYAPREDRKGNSPLHF. The rearrangement links TRBV29-1 to TRBJ1-6, with 7 bases fitting TRBD1. This CDR3 region has 19 residues. Germline CDR1 SQVTM, CDR2 ANQGSEA. V shed 6 bases and J 6 bases; nucleotides not matched to a gene: 23.

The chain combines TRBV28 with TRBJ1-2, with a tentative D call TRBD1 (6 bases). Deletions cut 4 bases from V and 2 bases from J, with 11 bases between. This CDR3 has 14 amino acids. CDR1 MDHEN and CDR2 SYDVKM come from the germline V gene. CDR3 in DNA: TGTGCCAGCAGTTATCTGACAGGCAACTATGGCTACACCTTC. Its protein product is CASSYLTGNYGYTF.

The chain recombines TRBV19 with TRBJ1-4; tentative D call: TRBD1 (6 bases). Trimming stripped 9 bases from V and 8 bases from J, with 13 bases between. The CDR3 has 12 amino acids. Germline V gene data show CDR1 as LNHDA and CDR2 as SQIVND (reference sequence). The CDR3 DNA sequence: TGTGCCAGCCAATACCAGGGGGAAAAACTGTTTTTT. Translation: CASQYQGEKLFF.

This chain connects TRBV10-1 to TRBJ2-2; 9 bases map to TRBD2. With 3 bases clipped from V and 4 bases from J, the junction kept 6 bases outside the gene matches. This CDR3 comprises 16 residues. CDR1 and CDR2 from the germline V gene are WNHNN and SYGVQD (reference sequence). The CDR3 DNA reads TGCGCCAGCAGTGATTTTGGTAGCGGGGGCACCGGGGAGCTGTTTTTT. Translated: CASSDFGSGGTGELFF.

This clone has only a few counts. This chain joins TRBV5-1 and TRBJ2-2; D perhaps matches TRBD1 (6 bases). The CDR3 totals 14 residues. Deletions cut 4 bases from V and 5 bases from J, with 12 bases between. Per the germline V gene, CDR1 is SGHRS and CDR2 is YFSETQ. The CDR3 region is CASSQSGVTGELFF. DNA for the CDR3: TGCGCCAGCAGCCAGTCAGGGGTTACCGGGGAGCTGTTTTTT.